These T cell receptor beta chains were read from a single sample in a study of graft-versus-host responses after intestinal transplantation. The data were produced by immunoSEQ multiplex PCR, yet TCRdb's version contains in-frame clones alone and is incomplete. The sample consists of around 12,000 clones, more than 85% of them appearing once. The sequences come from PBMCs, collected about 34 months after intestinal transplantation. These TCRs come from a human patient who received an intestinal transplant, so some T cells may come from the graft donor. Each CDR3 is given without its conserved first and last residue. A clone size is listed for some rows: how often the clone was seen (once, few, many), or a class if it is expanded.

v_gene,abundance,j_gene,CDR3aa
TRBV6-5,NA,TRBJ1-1,ASSYSGRGTEAF
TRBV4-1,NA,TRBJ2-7,ASSRRAGSRTGDAYEQY
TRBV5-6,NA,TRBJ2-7,ASSPADSSYEQY
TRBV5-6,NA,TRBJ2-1,ASSLGQRGPPEYNEQF
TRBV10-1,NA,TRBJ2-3,ASSESRTTGADTQY
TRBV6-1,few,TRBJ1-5,ASSEDGAGNQPQH
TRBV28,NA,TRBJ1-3,ASSATGGRGNTIY
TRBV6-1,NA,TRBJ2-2,ASSPSRGASGELF
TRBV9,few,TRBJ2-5,ASSPRGLGGRETQY
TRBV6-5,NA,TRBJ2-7,ATRTTYEQY
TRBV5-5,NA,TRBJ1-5,ASSLAEGGNQPQH
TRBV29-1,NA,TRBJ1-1,SERGQGNTEAF
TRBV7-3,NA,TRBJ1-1,ASSPDRGRAEAF
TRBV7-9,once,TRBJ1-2,ASSLDPSSYGYT
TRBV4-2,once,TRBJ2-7,ASSPFRTNDGEQY
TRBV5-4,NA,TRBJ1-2,ASSLAAVYGYT
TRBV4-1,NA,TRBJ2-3,ASSASRGARPDTQY
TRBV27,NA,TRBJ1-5,ASSWDRNQPQH
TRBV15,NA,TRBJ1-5,ATSSRAGSEPQH
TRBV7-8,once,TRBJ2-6,ASIPPLAGGNSGANVLT
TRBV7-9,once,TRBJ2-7,ASSTPLWGQGYHEQY
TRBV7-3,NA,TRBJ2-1,ASSQTGGKNEQF
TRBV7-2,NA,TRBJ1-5,ASNPVYSSNQPQH
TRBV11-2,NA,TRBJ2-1,ASTLEGSEQF
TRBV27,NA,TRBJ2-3,ASAGWGSGDTQY
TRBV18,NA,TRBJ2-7,ASSPGDPYEQY
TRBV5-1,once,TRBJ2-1,ASSSETGHEQF
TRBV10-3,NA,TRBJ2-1,AINADRGNEQF
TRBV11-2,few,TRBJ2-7,ASSRGGYEQY
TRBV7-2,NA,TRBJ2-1,ASSPGGAGTGYNEQF
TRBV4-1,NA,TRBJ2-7,ASSQDPGSSYEQY
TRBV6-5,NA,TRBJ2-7,ATQTPHTYEQY
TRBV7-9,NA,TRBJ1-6,ASSLEHGAWALH
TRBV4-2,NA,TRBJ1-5,ASSLGLGSYSNQPQH
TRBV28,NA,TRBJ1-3,ASTAGQGRNTIY
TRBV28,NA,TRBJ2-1,ASSLPRGTGGSEQF
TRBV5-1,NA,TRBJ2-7,ASSFGLAYEQY
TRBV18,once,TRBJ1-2,ASSPGVDGGRGQGAHGYT
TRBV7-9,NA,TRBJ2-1,ASSLGHQNEQF
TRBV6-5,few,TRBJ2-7,ASGGSNSYEQY
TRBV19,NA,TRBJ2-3,ASSQAGVSTDTQY
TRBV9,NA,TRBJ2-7,ASSVDGGPSYEQY
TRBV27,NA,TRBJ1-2,ASSLSLGLNYGYT
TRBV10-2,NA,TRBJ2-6,ASSRRAGANVLT
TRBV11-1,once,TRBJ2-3,ASSLGASRGDTQY
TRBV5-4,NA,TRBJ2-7,ASSLGGGMDPYEQY
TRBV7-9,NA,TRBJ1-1,ASSLGWGSEAF
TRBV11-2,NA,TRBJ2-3,ASSLHPQGLETDTQY
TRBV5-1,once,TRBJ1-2,ASSPKVTGGYT
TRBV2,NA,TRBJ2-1,ASSQGAGPSYNEQF
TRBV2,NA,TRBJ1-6,ASSEAARTDDNSPLH
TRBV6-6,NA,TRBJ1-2,ASSERVYT
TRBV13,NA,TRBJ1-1,ASSLGGVSTEAF
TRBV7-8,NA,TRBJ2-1,ASSLVGVPLGYNEQF
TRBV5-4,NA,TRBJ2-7,ASSRVGYEQY
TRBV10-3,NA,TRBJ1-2,AISENGQGNYGYT
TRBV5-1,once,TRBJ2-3,ASSRAAPDTQY
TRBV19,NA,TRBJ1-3,ASSIGTAPGNTIY
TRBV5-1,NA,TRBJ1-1,ASSLPTQAGEAF
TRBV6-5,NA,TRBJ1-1,ASRGRGTEAF